Reported below is one T cell receptor beta chain. Antigen specificity is unknown. This sample was included in a study of OX40 agonist ivuxolimab in advanced cancers. Assay used: immunoSEQ multiplex PCR; TCRdb lists only in-frame clones, some missing. The sample contains 50,000 to 65,000 clones, 89% of which appear only once. Points from the study as a whole: The antigen specificity of the peripheral T cells (those that were expanded) was not determined. Certain nonresponders additionally had low normalized T-cell clonal expansion. The average count of expanded clones was higher among CD8+ T cells than among CD4+.

V was pared by 0 bases and J by 2 bases, with 8 bases of the junction left unmatched. This CDR3 region has 17 residues. The germline gives CDR1 SGHRS, CDR2 YFSETQ. The chain joins TRBV5-1 to TRBJ2-3; 8 bases agree with TRBD1. Source: CD4+ or CD8+ T cells sorted from blood, taken in a trial of the OX40 agonist ivuxolimab. This receptor was taken from an adult with an advanced solid tumor such as melanoma, head and neck, liver or kidney cancer. CDR3 nucleotide sequence: TGCGCCAGCAGCTTGGGTGGACAGGGCGGATTCACAGATACGCAGTATTTT. This codes for CASSLGGQGGFTDTQYF.